The source of this T cell receptor beta chain is a study of beta chain features in type 1 diabetes. Study details: Patients shared similar age, gender and cell yields with healthy donors.

In its sample, this clone was seen a few times. An end of the junction does not agree with germline; a read error may underlie this. Germline V gene lookup returns CDR1 SGHRS and CDR2 YFSETQ. The CDR3 contains 13 residues. Of the isolated RNA, all was reverse transcribed, and so the sequenced material was expressed TCRB transcripts. The method was immunoSEQ multiplex PCR; TCRdb's version includes in-frame clones alone and lacks a portion of them. The top ten clones hold around 0.02% of a sample with under 900,000 clones, roughly a sixth of them seen once. Sorting produced populations that all topped 95% purity.

This chain joins TRBV5-1 and TRBJ2-3; TRBD2 aligns across 9 bases. The sample taken for sequencing was naive CD4+ T cells from blood. The receptor was isolated from a young woman in good health. CDR3 nucleotides: TGCGCCAGCAGCTTGGCCGAAGGGACTAGCATGAATTTT. Protein sequence: CASSLAEGTSMNF. Based on the CDR3 plus reference TRBV5-1 and TRBJ2-3, the full variable domain is KAGVTQTPRYLIKTRGQQVTLSCSPISGHRSVSWYQQTPGQGLQFLFEYFSETQRNKGNFPGRFSGRQFSNSRSEMNVSTLELGDSALYLCASSLAEGTSMNFGPGTRLTVL.